The rows below give T cell receptor beta chains drawn from one sample of a study of long-term antiretroviral therapy in people with HIV. The method was immunoSEQ multiplex PCR; TCRdb's version includes in-frame clones alone and lacks a portion of them. The sample gives about 20,000 clones, over 70% of which show up once; approximately 8.2% is in the top ten. Sequencing was performed on unsorted PBMCs, taken 1.2 years after starting antiretroviral therapy. These receptors originate from a woman in her thirties or forties with HIV. Each CDR3 is given with its conserved first and last residue. Each record gives: J gene, V gene, D gene, clone size, CDR3 protein, CDR3 DNA. A D gene is named only where the DNA matches it firmly. Not all rows give a size; the values are once, few, many and, for expanded clones, a class.

>TRBJ2-7|TRBV2|TRBD1|once
CASSVLGQGFDEQYF
TGTGCCAGCAGTGTTTTAGGACAGGGATTCGACGAGCAGTACTTC
>TRBJ2-5|TRBV5-1|TRBD1|NA
CASSGGTGGYQETQYF
TGCGCCAGCAGCGGAGGGACAGGTGGTTATCAAGAGACCCAGTACTTC
>TRBJ2-2|TRBV6-6|NA|NA
CASSYAYGTGELFF
TGTGCCAGCAGTTACGCCTATGGGACCGGGGAGCTGTTTTTT
>TRBJ2-1|TRBV5-1|TRBD2|NA
CASKRETAYNEQFF
TGCGCCAGCAAGCGGGAGACGGCCTACAATGAGCAGTTCTTC
>TRBJ1-2|TRBV5-1|NA|NA
CASSFLKGPNYGYTF
TGCGCCAGCAGCTTTTTGAAGGGTCCTAACTATGGCTACACCTTC
>TRBJ2-1|TRBV27|TRBD2|NA
CASSLPGLARFF
TGTGCCAGCAGTTTACCGGGACTAGCAAGATTCTTC
>TRBJ1-1|TRBV18|NA|NA
CASSPARYTEAFF
TGTGCCAGCTCACCGGCGCGTTACACTGAAGCTTTCTTT
>TRBJ2-7|TRBV10-3|TRBD1|NA
CAISEPYPGDRSYEQYF
TGTGCCATCAGTGAGCCGTACCCGGGGGACAGGTCCTACGAGCAGTACTTC
>TRBJ1-4|TRBV19|TRBD1|NA
CASSIPDRGEKLFF
TGTGCCAGTAGTATTCCGGACAGGGGTGAAAAACTGTTTTTT
>TRBJ2-7|TRBV14|TRBD2|few
CASSQDWGLAGEYEQYF
TGTGCCAGCAGCCAAGATTGGGGACTAGCGGGAGAGTACGAGCAGTACTTC
>TRBJ2-1|TRBV4-3|TRBD2|NA
CASSQETSGRGEQFF
TGCGCCAGCAGCCAAGAGACTAGCGGCCGGGGTGAGCAGTTCTTC
>TRBJ2-5|TRBV7-6|NA|NA
CASSLMGGETQYF
TGTGCCAGCAGCTTAATGGGGGGAGAGACCCAGTACTTC
>TRBJ2-1|TRBV2|TRBD2|NA
CASRGTSSLGEQFF
TGTGCCAGCAGAGGGACTAGTTCATTAGGTGAGCAGTTCTTC
>TRBJ2-5|TRBV9|NA|NA
CASKRLTGSEYQETQYF
TGTGCCAGCAAACGGCTCACGGGGTCTGAGTACCAAGAGACCCAGTACTTC
>TRBJ2-5|TRBV27|NA|NA
CASQGRQETQYF
TGTGCCAGCCAGGGACGGCAAGAGACCCAGTACTTC
>TRBJ2-7|TRBV7-9|NA|NA
CASSSAGDEQYF
TGTGCCAGCAGCTCGGCTGGGGACGAGCAGTACTTC
>TRBJ2-2|TRBV27|TRBD1|once
CASSPAGTGDTGELFF
TGTGCCAGCAGTCCCGCCGGGACAGGGGACACCGGGGAGCTGTTTTTT
>TRBJ2-2|TRBV7-3|TRBD1|NA
CASSPTGEGELFF
TGTGCCAGCAGCCCAACAGGGGAGGGGGAGCTGTTTTTT
>TRBJ2-7|TRBV6-5|TRBD1|once
CASGTDLSYEQYF
TGTGCCAGCGGGACAGACCTATCCTACGAGCAGTACTTC
>TRBJ2-2|TRBV28|NA|NA
CASSLMATTGELFF
TGTGCCAGCAGTTTGATGGCTACCACCGGGGAGCTGTTTTTT
>TRBJ2-1|TRBV27|TRBD1|NA
CASSLQGVIYNEQFF
TGTGCCAGCAGCCTACAGGGGGTGATTTACAATGAGCAGTTCTTC
>TRBJ1-1|TRBV28|NA|NA
CASSLVGYEAFF
TGTGCCAGCAGTTTGGTGGGTTATGAAGCTTTCTTT
>TRBJ2-3|TRBV5-4|NA|NA
CASSPKPERRADTQYF
TGTGCCAGCAGCCCCAAGCCGGAGAGGAGGGCAGATACGCAGTATTTT
>TRBJ2-5|TRBV7-9|NA|once
CASSRGVEETQYF
TGTGCCAGCAGCCGTGGGGTGGAAGAGACCCAGTACTTC
>TRBJ2-3|TRBV7-9|NA|NA
CASKSDTQYF
TGTGCCAGCAAAAGCGATACGCAGTATTTT
>TRBJ1-1|TRBV6-6|NA|once
CASSYSSPIQREAFF
TGTGCCAGCAGTTACTCCAGCCCTATACAGCGTGAAGCTTTCTTT
>TRBJ1-1|TRBV6-4|NA|NA
CASRTPLEMNTEAFF
TGTGCCAGCAGGACCCCCCTAGAGATGAACACTGAAGCTTTCTTT
>TRBJ2-7|TRBV10-3|TRBD2|NA
CAIRGGTAAPYEQYF
TGTGCCATCAGGGGGGGGACGGCCGCCCCCTACGAGCAGTACTTC
>TRBJ1-1|TRBV21-1|NA|NA
CASSKVPGEGTEAFF
TGTGCCAGCAGCAAAGTGCCGGGTGAGGGGACTGAAGCTTTCTTT
>TRBJ2-7|TRBV5-4|NA|once
CASSGVPSSYEQYF
TGTGCCAGCAGCGGAGTGCCTAGCTCCTACGAGCAGTACTTC
>TRBJ2-5|TRBV2|TRBD2|NA
CASGLTSANQETQYF
TGTGCCAGCGGATTGACTAGCGCCAACCAAGAGACCCAGTACTTC